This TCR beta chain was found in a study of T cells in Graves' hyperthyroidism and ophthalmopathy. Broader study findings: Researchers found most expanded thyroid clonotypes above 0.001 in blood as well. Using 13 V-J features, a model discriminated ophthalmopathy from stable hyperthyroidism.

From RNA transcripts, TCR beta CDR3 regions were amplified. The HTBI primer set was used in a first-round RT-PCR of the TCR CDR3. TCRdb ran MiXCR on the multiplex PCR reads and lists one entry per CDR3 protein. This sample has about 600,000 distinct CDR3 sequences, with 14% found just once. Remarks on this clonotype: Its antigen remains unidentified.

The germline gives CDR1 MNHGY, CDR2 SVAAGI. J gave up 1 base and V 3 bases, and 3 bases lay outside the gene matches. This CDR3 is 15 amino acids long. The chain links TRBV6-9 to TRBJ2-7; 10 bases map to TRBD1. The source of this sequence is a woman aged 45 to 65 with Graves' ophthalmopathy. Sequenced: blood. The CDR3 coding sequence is TGTGCCAGCAGTTACTGGGGACAGGGGTCCTACGAGCAGTACTTC. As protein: CASSYWGQGSYEQYF.